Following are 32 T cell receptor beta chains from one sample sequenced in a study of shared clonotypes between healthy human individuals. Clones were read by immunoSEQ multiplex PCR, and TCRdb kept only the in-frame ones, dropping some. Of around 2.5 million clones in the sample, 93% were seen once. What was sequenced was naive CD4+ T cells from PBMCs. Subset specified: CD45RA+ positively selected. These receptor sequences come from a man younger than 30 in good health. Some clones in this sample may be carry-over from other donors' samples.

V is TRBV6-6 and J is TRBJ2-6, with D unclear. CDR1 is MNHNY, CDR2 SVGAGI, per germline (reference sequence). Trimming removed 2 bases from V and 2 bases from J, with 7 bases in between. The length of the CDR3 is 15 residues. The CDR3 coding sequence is TGTGCCAGCAGTTACCCCGACGCTGGGGCCAACGTCCTGACTTTC. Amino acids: CASSYPDAGANVLTF.

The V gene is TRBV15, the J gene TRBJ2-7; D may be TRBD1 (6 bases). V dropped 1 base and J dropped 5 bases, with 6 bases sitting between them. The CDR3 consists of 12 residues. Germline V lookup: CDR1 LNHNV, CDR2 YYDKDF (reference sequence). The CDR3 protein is CATSRGQDEQYF. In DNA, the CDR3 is TGTGCCACCAGCAGAGGACAGGACGAGCAGTACTTC.

CDR3 amino acids: CSVEDWLAVNYGYTF. CDR3 nucleotide sequence: TGCAGCGTTGAAGATTGGTTGGCGGTTAACTATGGCTACACCTTC. The chain combines TRBV29-1 with TRBJ1-2; D not certain. This CDR3 contains 15 residues. Trimming took 0 bases from V and 1 from J, leaving 12 bases between them. Germline V CDR1 and CDR2: SQVTM, ANQGSEA. Using reference TRBV29-1 and TRBJ1-2 for the parts outside the CDR3, the full variable domain is SAVISQKPSRDICQRGTSLTIQCQVDSQVTMMFWYRQQPGQSLTLIATANQGSEATYESGFVIDKFPISRPNLTFSTLTVSNMSPEDSSIYLCSVEDWLAVNYGYTFGSGTRLTVV.

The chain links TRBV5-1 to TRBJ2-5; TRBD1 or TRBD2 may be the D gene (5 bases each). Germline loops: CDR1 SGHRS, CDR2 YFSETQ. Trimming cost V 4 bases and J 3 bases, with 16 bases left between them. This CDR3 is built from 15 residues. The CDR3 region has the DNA TGCGCCAGCAGCGATTCGACCGGGACGGAAGAGACCCAGTACTTC. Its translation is CASSDSTGTEETQYF.

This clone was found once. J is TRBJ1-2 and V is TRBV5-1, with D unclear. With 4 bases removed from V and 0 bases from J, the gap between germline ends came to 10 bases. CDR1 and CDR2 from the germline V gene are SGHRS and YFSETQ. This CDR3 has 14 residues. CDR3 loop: CASSQRAANYGYTF. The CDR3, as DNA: TGCGCCAGCAGCCAACGGGCAGCTAACTATGGCTACACCTTC.

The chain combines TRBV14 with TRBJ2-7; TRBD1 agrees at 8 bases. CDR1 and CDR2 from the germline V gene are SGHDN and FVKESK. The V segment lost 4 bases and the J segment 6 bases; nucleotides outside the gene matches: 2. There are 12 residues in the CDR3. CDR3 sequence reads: CASSLQGVEQYF. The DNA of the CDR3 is TGTGCCAGCAGCCTACAGGGGGTCGAGCAGTACTTC.

CDR3 in amino acids: CASSSSRAVAKNIQYF. The CDR3 DNA follows: TGTGCCAGCAGCTCAAGTCGGGCGGTAGCCAAAAACATTCAGTACTTC. The rearrangement joins TRBV11-2 to TRBJ2-4, with D unclear. The ends were cut back, 4 bases at V and 0 bases at J, with 13 bases in the middle. Germline CDR1 and CDR2: SGHAT and FQNNGV. CDR3 length: 16 amino acids.

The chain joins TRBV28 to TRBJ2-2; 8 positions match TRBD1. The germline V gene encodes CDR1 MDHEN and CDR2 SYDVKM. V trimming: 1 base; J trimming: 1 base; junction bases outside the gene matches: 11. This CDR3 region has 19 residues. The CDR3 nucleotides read TGTGCCAGCAGTTTATCGGGCAGGGGGCGTCAAAAGAACACCGGGGAGCTGTTTTTT. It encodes CASSLSGRGRQKNTGELFF.

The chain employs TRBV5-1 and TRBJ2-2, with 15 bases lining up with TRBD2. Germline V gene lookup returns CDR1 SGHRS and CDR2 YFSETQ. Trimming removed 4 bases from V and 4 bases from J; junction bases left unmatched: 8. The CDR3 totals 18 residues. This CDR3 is CASSGGLAGGPPTGELFF. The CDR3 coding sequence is TGCGCCAGCAGCGGCGGACTAGCGGGAGGGCCTCCCACCGGGGAGCTGTTTTTT.

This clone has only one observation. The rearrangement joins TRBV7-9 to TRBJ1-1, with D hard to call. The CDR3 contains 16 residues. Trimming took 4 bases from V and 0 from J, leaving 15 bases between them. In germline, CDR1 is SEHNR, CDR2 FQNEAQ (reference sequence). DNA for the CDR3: TGTGCCAGCAGCTCCCGGGCAGAGTATATGAACACTGAAGCTTTCTTT. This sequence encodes CASSSRAEYMNTEAFF.

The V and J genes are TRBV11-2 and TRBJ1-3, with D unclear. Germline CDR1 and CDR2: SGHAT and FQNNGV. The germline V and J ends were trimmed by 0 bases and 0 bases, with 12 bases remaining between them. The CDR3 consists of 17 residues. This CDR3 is CASSLDHVRYSGNTIYF. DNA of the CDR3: TGTGCCAGCAGCTTAGATCATGTCCGGTACTCTGGAAACACCATATATTTT.

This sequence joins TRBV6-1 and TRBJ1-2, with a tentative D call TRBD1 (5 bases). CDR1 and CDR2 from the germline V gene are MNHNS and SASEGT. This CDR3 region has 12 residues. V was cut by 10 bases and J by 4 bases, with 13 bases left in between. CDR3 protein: CATTTAPYGYTF. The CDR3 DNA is TGTGCCACCACGACAGCGCCCTATGGCTACACCTTC.

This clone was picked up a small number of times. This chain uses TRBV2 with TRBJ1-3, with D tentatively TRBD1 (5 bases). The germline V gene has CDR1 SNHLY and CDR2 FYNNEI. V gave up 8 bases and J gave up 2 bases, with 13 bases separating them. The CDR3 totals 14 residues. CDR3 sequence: CASGTGLAGNTIYF. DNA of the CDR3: TGTGCCAGCGGAACAGGTTTAGCTGGAAACACCATATATTTT.

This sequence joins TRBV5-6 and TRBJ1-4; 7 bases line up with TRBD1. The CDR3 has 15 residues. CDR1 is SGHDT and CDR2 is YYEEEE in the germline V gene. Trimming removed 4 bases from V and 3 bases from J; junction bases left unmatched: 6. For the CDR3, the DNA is TGTGCCAGCAGCCCCCAGACAGGGCCTAATGAAAAACTGTTTTTT. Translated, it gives CASSPQTGPNEKLFF.

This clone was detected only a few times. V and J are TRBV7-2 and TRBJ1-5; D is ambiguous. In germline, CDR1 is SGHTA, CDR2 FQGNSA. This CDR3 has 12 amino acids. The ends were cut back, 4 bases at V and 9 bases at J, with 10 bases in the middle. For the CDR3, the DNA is TGTGCCAGCAGCTCTGATGGTGGGCCCCAGCATTTT. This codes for CASSSDGGPQHF.

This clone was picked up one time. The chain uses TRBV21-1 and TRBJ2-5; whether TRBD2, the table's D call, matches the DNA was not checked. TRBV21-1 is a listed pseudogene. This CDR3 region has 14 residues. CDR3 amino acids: CASSPRGTEETQYF. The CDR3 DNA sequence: TGTGCCAGCAGCCCACGGGGGACGGAAGAGACCCAGTACTTC.

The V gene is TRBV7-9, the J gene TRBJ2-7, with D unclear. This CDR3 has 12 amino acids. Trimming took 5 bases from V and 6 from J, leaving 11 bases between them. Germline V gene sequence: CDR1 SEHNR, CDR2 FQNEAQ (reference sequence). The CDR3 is CASSPPTPEQYF. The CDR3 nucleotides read TGTGCCAGCAGCCCCCCCACCCCCGAGCAGTACTTC.

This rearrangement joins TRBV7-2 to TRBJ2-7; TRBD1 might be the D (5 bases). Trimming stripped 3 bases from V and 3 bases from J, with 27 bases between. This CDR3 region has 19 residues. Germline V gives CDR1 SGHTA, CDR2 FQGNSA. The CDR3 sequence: CASSLSASATAPFDYEQYF. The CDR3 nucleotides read TGTGCCAGCAGCTTGTCCGCCTCCGCGACAGCGCCCTTCGACTACGAGCAGTACTTC.

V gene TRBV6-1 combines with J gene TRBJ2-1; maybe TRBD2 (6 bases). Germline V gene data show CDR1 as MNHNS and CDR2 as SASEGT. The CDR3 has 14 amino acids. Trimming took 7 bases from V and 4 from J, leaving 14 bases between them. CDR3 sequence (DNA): TGTGCCAGCATATTAGCGGACCTTTACAATGAGCAGTTCTTC. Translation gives CASILADLYNEQFF.

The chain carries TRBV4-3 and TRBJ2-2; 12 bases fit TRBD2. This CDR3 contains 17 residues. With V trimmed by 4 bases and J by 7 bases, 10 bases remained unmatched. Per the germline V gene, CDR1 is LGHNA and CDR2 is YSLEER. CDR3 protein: CASSRTLAGGRGGELFF. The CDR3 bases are TGCGCCAGCAGCCGGACACTAGCGGGAGGCCGGGGCGGGGAGCTGTTTTTT.

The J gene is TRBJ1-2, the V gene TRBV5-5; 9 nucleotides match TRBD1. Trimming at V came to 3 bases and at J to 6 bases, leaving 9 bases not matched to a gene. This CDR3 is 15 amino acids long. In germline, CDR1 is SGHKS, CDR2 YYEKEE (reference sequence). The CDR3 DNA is TGTGCCAGCAGCTCCCGACAGGGGGAGGTTCATGGCTACACCTTC. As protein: CASSSRQGEVHGYTF.

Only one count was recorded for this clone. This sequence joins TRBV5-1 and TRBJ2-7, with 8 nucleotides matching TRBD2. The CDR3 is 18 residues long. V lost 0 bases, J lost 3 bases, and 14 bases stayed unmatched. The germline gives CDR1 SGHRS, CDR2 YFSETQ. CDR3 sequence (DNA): TGCGCCAGCAGCTTGGCCGTTGGTTCCTACGGGAGGGACTACGAGCAGTACTTC. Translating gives CASSLAVGSYGRDYEQYF.

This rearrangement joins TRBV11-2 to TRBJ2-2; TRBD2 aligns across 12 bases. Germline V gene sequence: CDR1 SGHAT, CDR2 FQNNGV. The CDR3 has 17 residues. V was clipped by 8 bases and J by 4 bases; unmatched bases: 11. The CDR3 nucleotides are TGTGCCAGCGTCCCCCCTAAGGGACTAGCGGGCACCGGGGAGCTGTTTTTT. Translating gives CASVPPKGLAGTGELFF. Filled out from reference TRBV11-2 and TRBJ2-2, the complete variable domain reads EAGVAQSPRYKIIEKRQSVAFWCNPISGHATLYWYQQILGQGPKLLIQFQNNGVVDDSQLPKDRFSAERLKGVDSTLKIQPAKLEDSAVYLCASVPPKGLAGTGELFFGEGSRLTVL.

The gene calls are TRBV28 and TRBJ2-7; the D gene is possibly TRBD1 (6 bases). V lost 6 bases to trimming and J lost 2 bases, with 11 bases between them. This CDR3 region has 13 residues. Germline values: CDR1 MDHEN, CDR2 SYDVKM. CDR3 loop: CASRNRVTYEQYF. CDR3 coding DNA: TGTGCCAGCAGGAACAGGGTTACCTACGAGCAGTACTTC.

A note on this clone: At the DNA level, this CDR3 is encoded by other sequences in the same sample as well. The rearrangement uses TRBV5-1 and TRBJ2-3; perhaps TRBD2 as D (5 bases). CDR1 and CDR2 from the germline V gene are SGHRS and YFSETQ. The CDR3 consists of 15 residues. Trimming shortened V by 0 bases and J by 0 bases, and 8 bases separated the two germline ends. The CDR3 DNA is TGCGCCAGCAGCTTGGAGGGCGGGAGCACAGATACGCAGTATTTT. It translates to CASSLEGGSTDTQYF. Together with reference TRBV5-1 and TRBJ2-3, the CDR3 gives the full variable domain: KAGVTQTPRYLIKTRGQQVTLSCSPISGHRSVSWYQQTPGQGLQFLFEYFSETQRNKGNFPGRFSGRQFSNSRSEMNVSTLELGDSALYLCASSLEGGSTDTQYFGPGTRLTVL.

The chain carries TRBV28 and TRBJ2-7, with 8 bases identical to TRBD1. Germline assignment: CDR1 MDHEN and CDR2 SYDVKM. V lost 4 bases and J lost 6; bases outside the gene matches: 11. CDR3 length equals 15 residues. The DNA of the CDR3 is TGTGCCAGCAGTTCTGCGGGGACAGGCCCTGGCGAGCAGTACTTC. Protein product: CASSSAGTGPGEQYF.

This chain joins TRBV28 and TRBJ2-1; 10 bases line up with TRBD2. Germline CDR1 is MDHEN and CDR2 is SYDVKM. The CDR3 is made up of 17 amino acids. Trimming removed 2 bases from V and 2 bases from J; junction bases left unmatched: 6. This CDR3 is CASSLTPLAGAYNEQFF. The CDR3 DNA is TGTGCCAGCAGTTTAACTCCTCTAGCGGGGGCCTACAATGAGCAGTTCTTC.

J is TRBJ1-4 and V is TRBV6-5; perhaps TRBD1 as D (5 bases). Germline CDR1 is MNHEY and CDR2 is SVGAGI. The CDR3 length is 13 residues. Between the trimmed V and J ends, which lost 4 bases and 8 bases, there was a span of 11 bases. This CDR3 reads CASSSGTREKLFF. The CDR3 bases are TGTGCCAGCAGTTCCGGGACTCGAGAAAAACTGTTTTTT.

CDR3 region: CASSSIQGVQPQHF. CDR3 DNA sequence: TGTGCCAGCAGCTCAATACAGGGGGTTCAGCCCCAGCATTTT. V usage is TRBV7-6 and J usage is TRBJ1-5, with 8 bases matching TRBD1. V was clipped by 4 bases and J by 6 bases; unmatched bases: 5. There are 14 residues in the CDR3. Germline CDR1 and CDR2: SGHVS and FNYEAQ.

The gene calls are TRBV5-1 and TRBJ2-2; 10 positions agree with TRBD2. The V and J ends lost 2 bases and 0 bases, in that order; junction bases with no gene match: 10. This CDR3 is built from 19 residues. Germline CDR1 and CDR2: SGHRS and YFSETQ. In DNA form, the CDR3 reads TGCGCCAGCAGCTTAAGGTTTCTAGCGGGGGACACGAACACCGGGGAGCTGTTTTTT. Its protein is CASSLRFLAGDTNTGELFF.

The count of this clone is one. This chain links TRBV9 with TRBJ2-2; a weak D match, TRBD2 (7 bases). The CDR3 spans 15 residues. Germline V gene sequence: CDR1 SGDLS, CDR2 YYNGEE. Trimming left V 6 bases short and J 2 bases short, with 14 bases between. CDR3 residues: CASTRGGGNTGELFF. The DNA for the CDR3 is TGTGCCAGCACCCGAGGCGGGGGCAACACCGGGGAGCTGTTTTTT.

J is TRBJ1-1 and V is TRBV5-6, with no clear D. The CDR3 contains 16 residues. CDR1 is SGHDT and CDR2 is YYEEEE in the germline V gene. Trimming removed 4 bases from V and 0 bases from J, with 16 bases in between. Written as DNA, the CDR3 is TGTGCCAGCAGCCTTCCGCCAGGAAGCATGAACACTGAAGCTTTCTTT. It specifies CASSLPPGSMNTEAFF.